The 20 T cell receptor beta chains reported below all come from one sample, sequenced in a study of CD8 T cells in ankylosing spondylitis. In TCRdb, the 5' RACE reads were re-called with MiXCR into one record per CDR3 protein. The sample shows some 140,000 distinct CDR3 sequences, roughly 8% of them seen only once. The sequenced material came from synovial fluid, either unsorted or a sorted T cell fraction (not recorded which). These receptors originate from a male donor with ankylosing spondylitis.

This clonotype came up many times. The chain combines TRBV20-1 with TRBJ1-3, with a possible D match to TRBD1 (5 bases). Trimming took off 3 bases at V and 2 bases at J, with 8 bases between the two ends. The CDR3 loop spans 13 amino acids. Germline V gene lookup returns CDR1 DFQATT and CDR2 SNEGSKA (reference sequence). CDR3 in amino acids: CSARGGTGNTIYF. CDR3 coding DNA: TGCAGTGCTAGGGGGGGGACTGGAAACACCATATATTTT.

This clonotype appeared a few times. The chain carries TRBV4-3 and TRBJ2-7; D call uncertain. Germline values: CDR1 LGHNA, CDR2 YSLEER. This CDR3 is built from 13 residues. The ends were cut back, 0 bases at V and 4 bases at J, with 7 bases in the middle. The CDR3 DNA follows: TGCGCCAGCAGCCAAGATTCCCGTTACGAGCAGTACTTC. Protein: CASSQDSRYEQYF.

This clonotype has just a few counts. The chain is built from TRBV28 and TRBJ2-6, with D unresolved. Trimming cost V 5 bases and J 0 bases, with 8 bases left between them. This CDR3 has 15 residues. Germline CDR1 reads MDHEN; CDR2 reads SYDVKM. CDR3 nucleotides: TGTGCCAGCAGTAGGATCGTCTCTGGGGCCAACGTCCTGACTTTC. This codes for CASSRIVSGANVLTF.

This sequence joins TRBV20-1 and TRBJ2-1; 10 bases agree with TRBD2. Trimming removed 3 bases from V and 6 bases from J; junction bases left unmatched: 5. Germline assignment: CDR1 DFQATT and CDR2 SNEGSKA (reference sequence). CDR3 length equals 14 residues. CDR3: CSASRAGGPNEQFF. In DNA form, the CDR3 reads TGCAGTGCTAGCCGAGCGGGGGGGCCCAATGAGCAGTTCTTC.

V is TRBV19 and J is TRBJ2-5, with 10 bases fitting TRBD1. The CDR3 runs 13 residues. Germline V lookup: CDR1 LNHDA, CDR2 SQIVND (reference sequence). The V and J ends lost 7 bases and 4 bases, in that order; junction bases with no gene match: 3. The CDR3 loop reads CASTRDRGETQYF. The CDR3, as DNA: TGTGCCAGTACTAGGGACAGGGGAGAGACCCAGTACTTC.

This clonotype was observed a handful of times. The rearrangement uses TRBV12-3 or TRBV12-4 and TRBJ1-3; TRBD1 might be the D (6 bases). Trimming pared 6 bases from V and 1 base from J, leaving 13 bases between. This CDR3 has 15 residues. The CDR3 here is CASSPRTVSGNTIYF. The CDR3 DNA sequence: TGTGCCAGCAGCCCCCGGACAGTTTCTGGAAACACCATATATTTT.

This clonotype came up many times. The genes are TRBV20-1 and TRBJ1-1; D is unclear. Trimming left V 5 bases short and J 1 base short, with 8 bases between. There are 12 residues in the CDR3. Germline CDR1 is DFQATT and CDR2 is SNEGSKA (reference sequence). The chain's CDR3 is CSASAANTEAFF. The CDR3 DNA reads TGCAGTGCTTCCGCAGCGAACACTGAAGCTTTCTTT.

The V and J genes are TRBV7-6 and TRBJ1-1; 7 nucleotides line up with TRBD1. There are 15 residues in the CDR3. The V and J ends lost 0 bases and 4 bases, in that order; junction bases with no gene match: 5. CDR1 is SGHVS, CDR2 FNYEAQ, per germline. CDR3 sequence (DNA): TGTGCCAGCAGCTTAGCGCACTCAGGGGGCACTGAAGCTTTCTTT. Protein sequence: CASSLAHSGGTEAFF. Full variable domain (remainder filled in from reference TRBV7-6 and TRBJ1-1): GAGVSQSPRYKVTKRGQDVALRCDPISGHVSLYWYRQALGQGPEFLTYFNYEAQQDKSGLPNDRFSAERPEGSISTLTIQRTEQRDSAMYRCASSLAHSGGTEAFFGQGTRLTVV.

This clonotype showed up just a few times. This chain uses TRBV20-1 with TRBJ1-5; 9 positions match TRBD1. With 4 bases clipped from V and 7 bases from J, the junction kept 5 bases outside the gene matches. Germline values: CDR1 DFQATT, CDR2 SNEGSKA (reference sequence). The CDR3 is 13 amino acids. CDR3 in DNA: TGCAGTGCTAACAGGGGGCTGGGGCAGCCCCAGCATTTT. Translating gives CSANRGLGQPQHF.

The rearrangement joins TRBV7-9 to TRBJ2-5, with D tentatively TRBD1 (5 bases). CDR3 length equals 14 residues. The germline gives CDR1 SEHNR, CDR2 FQNEAQ (reference sequence). The V and J ends lost 1 base and 4 bases respectively, with 10 bases between them. The CDR3 sequence: CASSLGRDGETQYF. The CDR3 DNA sequence: TGTGCCAGCAGCTTAGGCAGGGATGGAGAGACCCAGTACTTC.

This clonotype has a count of ten or more. The rearrangement joins TRBV15 to TRBJ1-2, with a weak D call TRBD1 (5 bases). CDR1 and CDR2 (germline): LNHNV, YYDKDF (reference sequence). The V gene lost 1 base and the J gene lost 4 bases, with 13 bases spanning the gap. This CDR3 has 15 residues. The CDR3 DNA follows: TGTGCCACCAGCAGAGGAGGCAGGGATGCCTATGGCTACACCTTC. Protein: CATSRGGRDAYGYTF.

At least ten counts were recorded for this clonotype. The gene calls are TRBV7-2 and TRBJ2-5; D is undetermined. The CDR3 spans 15 residues. CDR1 is SGHTA and CDR2 is FQGNSA in the germline V gene. The ends were cut back, 2 bases at V and 0 bases at J, with 10 bases in the middle. The CDR3 sequence is CASSLLGRNQETQYF. The CDR3 DNA sequence: TGTGCCAGCAGCTTACTAGGCCGAAACCAAGAGACCCAGTACTTC.

There are a few counts of this clonotype. The chain employs TRBV10-2 and TRBJ2-7, with 9 bases identical to TRBD1. Germline-derived CDR1 and CDR2 are WSHSY and SAAADI. CDR3 length: 16 amino acids. Unmatched junction bases numbered 9, after V lost 2 bases and J lost 4 bases. The CDR3 spells CASSEPGRGQGYEQYF. DNA of the CDR3: TGCGCCAGCAGTGAGCCTGGTAGGGGACAGGGTTACGAGCAGTACTTC.

This chain joins TRBV4-3 and TRBJ2-7; D might be TRBD2 (6 bases). Looked up from germline, CDR1 is LGHNA and CDR2 is YSLEER. The CDR3 is made up of 12 amino acids. The germline V and J ends were trimmed by 3 bases and 7 bases, with 10 bases remaining between them. The CDR3 DNA follows: TGCGCCAGCAGCCAGGGCCGGGGGGAGCAGTACTTC. Its protein product is CASSQGRGEQYF.

This clonotype came up many times. The chain combines TRBV20-1 with TRBJ2-7, with 12 bases aligning to TRBD1. CDR1 and CDR2 from the germline V gene are DFQATT and SNEGSKA (reference sequence). CDR3 size: 16 residues. After removal of 0 bases from V and 3 bases from J, the junction contained 6 bases not matched to a gene. The CDR3 DNA reads TGCAGTGCTAGAGATCCGGGGACAGGGGGCCGCTACGAGCAGTACTTC. It yields the protein CSARDPGTGGRYEQYF.

This clonotype occurred a few times. The rearrangement uses TRBV7-2 and TRBJ1-6; D is ambiguous. The CDR3 is 15 residues long. Trimming removed 1 base from V and 7 bases from J, with 11 bases in between. Germline V lookup: CDR1 SGHTA, CDR2 FQGNSA. CDR3 bases: TGTGCCAGCAGCTTAGGCGACGGTTTGAATTCACCCCTCCACTTT. The encoded protein is CASSLGDGLNSPLHF.

This chain joins TRBV18 and TRBJ2-7; possibly TRBD1 for D (5 bases). The germline V gene has CDR1 KGHSH and CDR2 LQKENI. The CDR3 is made up of 14 amino acids. V was trimmed by 2 bases and J by 2 bases, leaving 10 bases between them. CDR3 DNA sequence: TGTGCCAGCTCACCAGAGGCAGGGCCCTACGAGCAGTACTTC. Protein product: CASSPEAGPYEQYF.

The J gene is TRBJ1-5, the V gene TRBV28; D is unresolved. With 1 base removed from V and 3 bases from J, the gap between germline ends came to 7 bases. Germline V gene sequence: CDR1 MDHEN, CDR2 SYDVKM. CDR3 length: 14 residues. The chain's CDR3 is CASSLFRINQPQHF. In DNA form, the CDR3 reads TGTGCCAGCAGTTTATTCAGAATCAATCAGCCCCAGCATTTT.

This clonotype has a count of ten or more. The gene calls are TRBV5-1 and TRBJ1-1; D is perhaps TRBD1 (6 bases). Germline values: CDR1 SGHRS, CDR2 YFSETQ. Trimming removed 4 bases at V and 10 bases at J, with 14 bases between. The CDR3 sequence is 12 residues long. Here the CDR3 reads CASSDDRLGAFF. The CDR3 DNA reads TGCGCCAGCAGCGATGACAGGCTGGGAGCTTTCTTT. The full variable domain, completed using reference TRBV5-1 and TRBJ1-1, is KAGVTQTPRYLIKTRGQQVTLSCSPISGHRSVSWYQQTPGQGLQFLFEYFSETQRNKGNFPGRFSGRQFSNSRSEMNVSTLELGDSALYLCASSDDRLGAFFGQGTRLTVV.

This clonotype was observed a few times. V gene TRBV6-1 combines with J gene TRBJ2-1, with D unclear. The CDR3 is made up of 12 amino acids. The V gene lost 11 bases and the J gene lost 4 bases, with 12 bases spanning the gap. Germline V gene lookup returns CDR1 MNHNS and CDR2 SASEGT. CDR3 protein: CAGQRDYNEQFF. Here the CDR3 DNA reads TGTGCCGGCCAGAGAGATTACAATGAGCAGTTCTTC.